This T cell receptor beta chain was sequenced for a study of cytomegalovirus exposure and HLA in healthy donors. With 60 Vbeta and 13 Jbeta primers, the PCR was carried out. Clones were read by immunoSEQ multiplex PCR, and TCRdb kept only the in-frame ones, dropping some. The sample lists roughly 200,000 clones, 79% seen once, with under 4.5% in the top ten. This CDR3 has 16 residues. The V and J ends lost 2 bases and 8 bases, in that order; junction bases with no gene match: 11. CDR1 and CDR2 (germline): SGHDT, YYEEEE. The specimen sequenced was PBMCs. The genes are TRBV5-6 and TRBJ2-2; 8 bases are a match to TRBD2. This sequence was found in a woman aged 30 to 39 in good health and CMV-seropositive. The CDR3, as DNA: TGTGCCAGCAGCTTAAGCGGGAGCCTTTTACATGGGGAGCTGTTTTTT. As protein: CASSLSGSLLHGELFF.